Included here is one TCR beta chain sequence, with context. One entry per CDR3 protein results from TCRdb running MiXCR on the reads. The sample shows some 680,000 distinct CDR3 sequences, less than 40% of them seen only once. This sample is drawn from a study of T cell repertoires in cytomegalovirus infection. Study information: CMV infection and matching HLA type were both indicated by public TCR beta signatures.

J was trimmed by 5 bases and V by 3 bases; bases with no gene match: 10. CDR1 SGHVS and CDR2 FNYEAQ come from the germline V gene. This CDR3 is 16 amino acids long. The chain combines TRBV7-6 with TRBJ2-1, with TRBD2 identical over 7 bases. Sequenced sample: PBMCs. This clonotype originated in a human donor in good health (CMV status not recorded). Some clones in this sample may be carry-over from other donors' samples. This CDR3 is CASSFHGLDRNNEQFF. The CDR3 DNA reads TGTGCCAGCAGCTTTCATGGACTAGATCGGAACAATGAGCAGTTCTTC. Complete variable domain (other parts from reference TRBV7-6 and TRBJ2-1): GAGVSQSPRYKVTKRGQDVALRCDPISGHVSLYWYRQALGQGPEFLTYFNYEAQQDKSGLPNDRFSAERPEGSISTLTIQRTEQRDSAMYRCASSFHGLDRNNEQFFGPGTRLTVL.